This T cell receptor beta chain was identified during a study of regulatory T cells in long-lasting Graves disease. Through Arm-PCR of CDR3 regions and iRepertoire HTBI primers, TCR beta libraries were built. TCRdb re-called the multiplex PCR reads through MiXCR, storing one row per CDR3 protein. The data contain 400,000 to 550,000 distinct CDR3 sequences, 15% of them seen just once; the ten biggest clones take up about a sixth. This clonotype showed up many times. Time point noted: newly diagnosed GD, antithyroid drugs for less than 3 months. PBMC-extracted RNA yielded the TCR library. V dropped 0 bases and J dropped 5; count of bases not matched to a gene: 6. Germline-derived CDR1 and CDR2 are MNHEY and SVGEGT. The CDR3 extends over 15 amino acids. The data also belong to a second study, concerning T cells in Graves' hyperthyroidism and ophthalmopathy. As that report states: Hyperthyroidism was newly diagnosed in patients aged 18 to 65 (duration under 2 months). The study left out patients who had uncontrolled infection, other autoimmune disease, pregnancy or lactation. HTBI primers were employed in a first-round RT-PCR of the TCR CDR3. The model's output predicted ophthalmopathy at a median of about 5.9 months prior to onset.

V usage is TRBV6-2 or TRBV6-3 and J usage is TRBJ2-5, with 7 bases identical to TRBD2. This receptor was identified in a woman aged 25 to 39 with Graves disease. The sequencing here drew on peripheral blood mononuclear cells (PBMCs), taken at new diagnosis, from a patient treated with antithyroid drugs. CDR3 protein: CASSYSPGTKETQYF. DNA for the CDR3: TGTGCCAGCAGTTACTCTCCGGGGACTAAGGAGACCCAGTACTTC.